The next 23 T cell receptor beta chains were all read from a single sample in a study of Tregs in tolerant kidney transplant recipients. Profiling relied on immunoSEQ multiplex PCR, and the TCRdb table lists in-frame clones only, not all of them. In the table there are about 73,000 clones, about 98% of which are singletons. The input for sequencing was CD4+ T cells from blood, taken before the transplant. The receptors shown here come from a human donor who received a combined kidney and bone marrow transplant.

V usage is TRBV7-2 and J usage is TRBJ1-2; tentatively, D is TRBD1 (5 bases). The CDR3 totals 15 residues. CDR1 is SGHTA and CDR2 is FQGNSA in the germline V gene. Trimming left V 1 base short and J 4 bases short, with 13 bases between. The CDR3 loop reads CASSLVVPGVYGYTF. The CDR3 region has the DNA TGTGCCAGCAGCTTAGTTGTCCCGGGGGTCTATGGCTACACCTTC.

The chain carries TRBV19 and TRBJ1-5; D gene uncertain. Trimming left V 3 bases short and J 6 bases short, with 12 bases between. The CDR3 extends over 14 amino acids. Per the germline V gene, CDR1 is LNHDA and CDR2 is SQIVND (reference sequence). This CDR3 is CASSIKRVSQPQHF. CDR3 sequence (DNA): TGTGCCAGTAGTATTAAGAGGGTTAGTCAGCCCCAGCATTTT.

CDR3 amino acids: CASSPFRGDTQYF. The CDR3 DNA sequence: TGTGCCAGCAGCCCCTTCAGGGGAGATACGCAGTATTTT. This chain joins TRBV11-3 and TRBJ2-3; tentatively, D is TRBD1 (6 bases). In germline, CDR1 is SGHNT, CDR2 YENEEA. The germline V and J ends were trimmed by 5 bases and 5 bases, with 11 bases remaining between them. The CDR3 is made up of 13 amino acids.

This chain links TRBV7-2 with TRBJ1-2; possible D gene TRBD1, 5 bases. Germline V gene sequence: CDR1 SGHTA, CDR2 FQGNSA. V was trimmed by 2 bases and J by 4 bases, leaving 17 bases between them. CDR3 length equals 16 residues. CDR3 DNA sequence: TGTGCCAGCAGCTTACGGACGGGGGAGTCTAGCTATGGCTACACCTTC. It is translated as CASSLRTGESSYGYTF.

The rearrangement links TRBV9 to TRBJ2-3; 7 nucleotides line up with TRBD2. V dropped 1 base and J dropped 2; count of bases not matched to a gene: 7. Germline V gene sequence: CDR1 SGDLS, CDR2 YYNGEE. The CDR3 length is 16 residues. For the CDR3, the DNA is TGTGCCAGCAGCGTAAGCGGGGCTGGTGTCACAGATACGCAGTATTTT. Encoded protein: CASSVSGAGVTDTQYF.

The chain employs TRBV30 and TRBJ1-3; the D is unclear. V dropped 5 bases and J dropped 1 base, with 12 bases sitting between them. The germline gives CDR1 GTSNPN, CDR2 SVGIG (reference sequence). The CDR3 covers 14 residues. CDR3 nucleotide sequence: TGTGCCTGGGCTGGTCCCGGGTCTGGAAACACCATATATTTT. Translated, it gives CAWAGPGSGNTIYF.

The sample holds a few counts of this clone. This chain connects TRBV7-2 to TRBJ2-1; TRBD2 matches 7 bases. Germline trimming cut 4 bases from V and 9 bases from J; bases unmatched to any gene: 12. This CDR3 region has 15 residues. Germline V CDR1 and CDR2: SGHTA, FQGNSA. The CDR3 region is CASSSWTSYGVEQFF. Written as DNA, the CDR3 is TGTGCCAGCAGCTCATGGACTAGTTACGGCGTTGAGCAGTTCTTC.

The gene calls are TRBV28 and TRBJ2-1; 8 bases align to TRBD2. The trim removed 4 bases at V and 3 bases at J, leaving 5 bases unmatched. Germline V gene sequence: CDR1 MDHEN, CDR2 SYDVKM. This CDR3 contains 15 residues. CDR3 sequence: CASSSWAGGYNEQFF. CDR3 in DNA: TGTGCCAGCAGTTCCTGGGCGGGGGGCTACAATGAGCAGTTCTTC.

CDR3 in amino acids: CASSEQGSTDTQYF. CDR3 coding DNA: TGTGCCAGTAGCGAACAGGGTAGCACAGATACGCAGTATTTT. The chain is built from TRBV19 and TRBJ2-3, with D perhaps TRBD1 (6 bases). The germline V gene has CDR1 LNHDA and CDR2 SQIVND (reference sequence). The V gene lost 6 bases and the J gene lost 0 bases, with 10 bases spanning the gap. The CDR3 runs to 14 residues.

The J gene is TRBJ2-1, the V gene TRBV21-1; the table's TRBD1 call for D was not verified on the DNA. TRBV21-1 is termed a pseudogene. The CDR3 runs 15 residues. This chain's CDR3 is CASIQGVQGRNEQFF. In DNA, the CDR3 is TGTGCCAGCATCCAAGGGGTACAGGGGCGCAATGAGCAGTTCTTC.

A single count supports this clone. The rearrangement uses TRBV6-6 and TRBJ1-1; 8 bases match TRBD1. The trim removed 5 bases at V and 5 bases at J, leaving 7 bases unmatched. There are 14 residues in the CDR3. CDR1 MNHNY and CDR2 SVGAGI come from the germline V gene (reference sequence). In nucleotides, the CDR3 is TGTGCCAGCAGTACCGCACAGGGGGTGACTGAAGCTTTCTTT. Protein product: CASSTAQGVTEAFF.

This chain joins TRBV9 and TRBJ2-2, with D maybe TRBD2 (7 bases). V lost 1 base, J lost 2 bases, and 12 bases lay in between. This CDR3 region has 16 residues. CDR1 and CDR2 from the germline V gene are SGDLS and YYNGEE. CDR3: CASSVHGGQNTGELFF. The CDR3 region has the DNA TGTGCCAGCAGCGTACACGGGGGGCAAAACACCGGGGAGCTGTTTTTT.

V gene TRBV28 combines with J gene TRBJ2-7; the D gene is possibly TRBD1 (5 bases). Germline CDR1 is MDHEN and CDR2 is SYDVKM. The V gene lost 2 bases and the J gene lost 2 bases, with 7 bases spanning the gap. CDR3 size: 13 residues. CDR3 loop: CASSLQGPYEQYF. The CDR3 DNA sequence: TGTGCCAGCAGTTTACAGGGTCCCTACGAGCAGTACTTC.

The chain recombines TRBV4-1 with TRBJ1-3, with a weak D call TRBD1 (6 bases). Germline assignment: CDR1 MGHRA and CDR2 YSYEKL. With 6 bases removed from V and 4 bases from J, the gap between germline ends came to 16 bases. The CDR3 is made up of 15 amino acids. The CDR3 region is CASSHRVIGGNTIYF. CDR3 coding DNA: TGCGCCAGCAGTCACAGGGTTATAGGCGGAAACACCATATATTTT.

The rearrangement uses TRBV6-1 and TRBJ2-1; 10 positions match TRBD2. This CDR3 spans 15 amino acids. CDR1 is MNHNS, CDR2 SASEGT, per germline. The J segment lost 5 bases and the V segment lost 5 bases, leaving 6 bases of the junction unmatched. This CDR3 reads CASSISGGTHNEQFF. In nucleotides, the CDR3 is TGTGCCAGCAGTATTAGCGGGGGGACCCACAATGAGCAGTTCTTC.

This clone was picked up one time. The chain has TRBV28 and TRBJ2-1, with 10 bases that match TRBD2. Unmatched junction bases numbered 4, after V lost 6 bases and J lost 5 bases. This CDR3 is 14 amino acids long. The germline CDR1 and CDR2 sequences are MDHEN and SYDVKM. CDR3 in amino acids: CASRSGGDDNEQFF. CDR3 nucleotides: TGTGCCAGCAGGAGCGGGGGGGATGACAATGAGCAGTTCTTC.

The chain uses TRBV29-1 and TRBJ1-1; D remains unclear. This CDR3 contains 11 residues. Trimming pared 3 bases from V and 6 bases from J, leaving 8 bases between. CDR1 and CDR2 from the germline V gene are SQVTM and ANQGSEA. This CDR3 reads CSVDPEAEAFF. In DNA form, the CDR3 reads TGCAGCGTTGACCCTGAGGCTGAAGCTTTCTTT. Variable domain in full (rest from reference TRBV29-1 and TRBJ1-1): SAVISQKPSRDICQRGTSLTIQCQVDSQVTMMFWYRQQPGQSLTLIATANQGSEATYESGFVIDKFPISRPNLTFSTLTVSNMSPEDSSIYLCSVDPEAEAFFGQGTRLTVV.

The rearrangement joins TRBV6-5 to TRBJ2-7; the match to TRBD2 covers 7 bases. V trimming: 0 bases; J trimming: 3 bases; junction bases outside the gene matches: 5. The germline gives CDR1 MNHEY, CDR2 SVGAGI. The CDR3 covers 15 residues. This chain's CDR3 is CASSYSSGRVYEQYF. The CDR3 DNA follows: TGTGCCAGCAGTTACTCGTCAGGGAGGGTCTACGAGCAGTACTTC.

Comments on this clone: An end of the junction does not agree with germline; a read error may underlie this. The V and J genes are TRBV7-9 and TRBJ1-6, with 9 bases identical to TRBD1. This CDR3 is 17 amino acids long. CDR1 and CDR2 from the germline V gene are SEHNR and FQNEAQ (reference sequence). The CDR3 is CASSLRTGEPYNSPLYF. The CDR3 DNA sequence: TGTGCCAGCAGCTTAAGGACAGGGGAGCCCTATAATTCACCCCTCTACTTT.

The V and J genes are TRBV27 and TRBJ2-5, with TRBD1 identical over 10 bases. From germline, CDR1 is MNHEY and CDR2 SMNVEV (reference sequence). V lost 5 bases, J lost 7 bases, and 22 bases stayed unmatched. The CDR3 contains 19 residues. CDR3 DNA sequence: TGTGCCAGCAGTCTCGGGCCGCACTCGACAGGGGGCAGGGGAAGGACCCAGTACTTC. Its translation: CASSLGPHSTGGRGRTQYF.

The chain combines TRBV11-2 with TRBJ2-2; no clear D gene. The CDR3 consists of 13 residues. CDR1 is SGHAT, CDR2 FQNNGV, per germline. The germline V and J ends were trimmed by 5 bases and 3 bases, with 7 bases remaining between them. In nucleotides, the CDR3 is TGTGCCAGCAGCCCGGGTTACACCGGGGAGCTGTTTTTT. Its protein is CASSPGYTGELFF.

The V gene is TRBV7-3, the J gene TRBJ2-7; 8 bases are shared with TRBD2. The CDR3 spans 16 residues. Germline CDR1 reads SGHTA; CDR2 reads FQGTGA. With V trimmed by 1 base and J by 3 bases, 8 bases remained unmatched. Written as DNA, the CDR3 is TGTGCCAGCAGCTTAAAAGGGACTAGGGAGGGCTACGAGCAGTACTTC. This encodes CASSLKGTREGYEQYF.

V is TRBV28 and J is TRBJ1-2, with D tentatively TRBD1 (5 bases). The germline V gene has CDR1 MDHEN and CDR2 SYDVKM. V was pared by 4 bases and J by 0 bases, with 9 bases between. There are 14 residues in the CDR3. The CDR3 nucleotides read TGTGCCAGCAGTTCGGCGGGGGCTAACTATGGCTACACCTTC. Protein: CASSSAGANYGYTF.